This TCR beta chain was sequenced for a study of blood T cell repertoires in COVID-19. Study details: Acute-phase and convalescent COVID-19 samples originated in the United States, Italy and Spain. PBMCs, B-cell-depleted T cells, or T cells were the source of the cDNA or gDNA that made up the material.

Original processing methods: Amplified reference gene primers provided the basis for estimating nucleated cell counts. TCRdb keeps only in-frame clones here, not all; method: immunoSEQ multiplex PCR. That table furnishes V, J and clone size, whereas the DNA furnished D and trimming. In the table there are 350,000 to 450,000 clones, approximately 91% of which are singletons. This clonotype was obtained from a woman aged 40 to 55 with COVID-19, enrolled during active disease. The specimen sequenced was peripheral blood.

This chain's CDR3 is CASSLGTYGYEQYF. CDR3 nucleotides: TGTGCCAGCAGCTTAGGGACATATGGCTACGAGCAGTACTTC. The chain carries TRBV7-2 and TRBJ2-7; a possible D gene is TRBD1 (5 bases). The CDR3 has 14 amino acids. CDR1 is SGHTA and CDR2 is FQGNSA in the germline V gene. V was cut by 1 base and J by 3 bases, with 10 bases left in between.